The clone carrying this T cell receptor (beta chain) came up many times. Its antigen is still unknown. The time point is: newly diagnosed GD, antithyroid drugs for less than 3 months. The TCR library used RNA extracted from PBMCs. This sample was included in a study of regulatory T cells in long-lasting Graves disease. Whole-study results and caveats: Researchers examined only peripheral blood and not thyroid tissue.

From germline, CDR1 is LGHDT and CDR2 YNNKEL (reference sequence). Trimming took off 1 base at V and 3 bases at J, with 4 bases between the two ends. The CDR3 runs 12 residues. Assembly of TCR beta libraries relied on iRepertoire HTBI primers together with Arm-PCR of CDR3 regions. TCRdb reanalysed the multiplex PCR reads using MiXCR and keeps one entry per CDR3 protein. The sample has under 400,000 distinct CDR3 sequences, about a sixth seen once; the top ten hold around 27%. These data were also reused for a study on T cells in Graves' hyperthyroidism and ophthalmopathy.

The V call is TRBV3-1, the J call TRBJ2-7, with unresolved D. Material: peripheral blood mononuclear cells (PBMCs), obtained at new diagnosis, from a patient treated with antithyroid drugs. This receptor was identified in a man aged 40-49 years with Graves disease. CDR3 coding DNA: TGTGCCAGCAGCCAAGGGTTCTACGAGCAGTACTTC. It encodes CASSQGFYEQYF.